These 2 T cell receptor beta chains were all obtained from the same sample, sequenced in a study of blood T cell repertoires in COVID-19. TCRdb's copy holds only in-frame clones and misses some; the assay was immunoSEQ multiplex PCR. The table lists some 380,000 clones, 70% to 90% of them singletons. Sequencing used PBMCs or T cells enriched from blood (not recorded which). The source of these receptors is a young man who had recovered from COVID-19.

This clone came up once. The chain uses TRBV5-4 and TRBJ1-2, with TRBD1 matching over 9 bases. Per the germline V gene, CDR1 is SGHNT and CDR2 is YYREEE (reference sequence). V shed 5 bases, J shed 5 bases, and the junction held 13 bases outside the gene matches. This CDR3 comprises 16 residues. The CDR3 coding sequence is TGTGCCAGCAGGGCGGGACAGGGACCATCCTATTATGGCTACACCTTC. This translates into CASRAGQGPSYYGYTF.

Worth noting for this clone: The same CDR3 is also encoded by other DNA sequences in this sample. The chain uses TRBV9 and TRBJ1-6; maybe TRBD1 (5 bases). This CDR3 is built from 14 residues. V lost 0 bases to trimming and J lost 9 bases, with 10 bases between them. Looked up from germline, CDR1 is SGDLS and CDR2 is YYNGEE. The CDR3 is CASSVAQGGSPLHF. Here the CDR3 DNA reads TGTGCCAGCAGCGTAGCCCAGGGTGGTTCACCCCTCCACTTT.